This TCR beta chain appears in the sequencing data of a study of CD8 T cells in acute hepatitis C reinfection (dated by TCRdb to 2020 to 2022). With respect to the entire study: This study examined the TCRbeta repertoire of CD8+ T cells that recognize the HCV NS3-1073 epitope, both during acute infection and after viral clearance. A handful of spontaneous resolvers provided paired acute and follow-up samples. General findings and caveats noted by the study authors: All groups preferentially used the TRBV04 and TRBV06 gene families, and overrepresentation in the naive pool did not explain this preferential usage. The NS3-1073 specific repertoires were highly diverse, and diversity did not differ significantly among acute resolver, follow-up resolver and acute chronic samples. Some twelve public clonotypes were found regardless of outcome, and V04-02/J02-02 was used by one public clonotype. No follow-up repertoires were available for chronically infected subjects, since NS3-1073 specific cells were too rare to be sorted. It was rare for CDR3 sequences to be shared with other epitopes, and exact matching may have been limited by differing sequencing approaches. Only the TCRbeta chain was sequenced in bulk, so alphabeta pairing of public clonotypes could not be determined.

Genomic DNA was extracted from FACS-sorted cells, and TCRbeta chain sequencing was performed through the commercial immunoSEQ service. The published analysis was carried out like this. The repertoire data were analyzed using ImmunoSEQ Analyzer software v3.0 and R v3.5.1. Only productive rearrangements were analyzed, as sequences containing stop codons or out-of-frame rearrangements were removed. Simpson diversity, Shannon entropy, CDR3 length and nucleotide addition metrics were obtained from the sequencing provider. Clonotypes were grouped by frequency as dominant, sub-dominant, low or lowest abundance, and most analyses excluded clonotypes below 0.1%. Any CDR3 amino acid clonotype present in at least two subjects at a cumulative frequency of at least 0.5% was labeled public. TCRdb re-hosts the immuneACCESS table, in-frame sequences only. Its copies lack some clones; in the studies checked, an unresolved V gene accounts for under half of them, and the cause for the rest is not known. V, J and clone size reflect that table, while D and trimming were determined from the DNA. The sample profile shows over 35,000 clones; around 87% of them were found once. The ten most abundant clones make up 0.5% of the sample.

In the paper's terms, the time point label means: naive CD8 control sorted from an acute-time-point sample. Enrolled in the Montreal Hepatitis C Cohort (HEPCO) in Canada, the donors were people who inject drugs, and these donors were followed every 3 months. Acute primary HCV infection was defined by a positive HCV RNA or antibody test following a negative test within the previous 24 weeks. Antibodies against CD3, CD8 and CD45RO were used for surface staining, and dead cells were excluded with an aqua fixable dye. 6 or 7 subjects who developed chronic infection, defined as HCV RNA positivity at 24 weeks, were also included in the cohort. From thawed, previously cryostored peripheral blood mononuclear cells, CD8+ T cells were purified through negative selection performed by means of the MACS CD8+ T cell Isolation Kit. A BD FACSAria II cell sorter was used to sort the cells. The sample holds one count of this clone. No antigen is known for it. The sample holds no much larger clone one base away, and base qualities are not on file.

The CDR3 spans 15 residues, from the cysteine through the phenylalanine. The read is trimmed to its CDR3 DNA, 45 bases read in frame from base 1. CDR1 and CDR2, looked up from the germline V gene (reference sequence), are SGHNT and YYREEE. V is cut back by 4 bases and J by 3 bases, with 6 bases in the junction unmatched. This sequence uses TRBV5-4 and TRBJ2-7; 11 bases in between match TRBD1. Sequenced input: naive CD8+ T cells from PBMCs. Per the publication, the cell subset or site label means: sorted total naive CD45RO-negative CD8+ T cells. The sequence derives from a man aged 25-40 years with chronic hepatitis C. CDR3 sequence: CASSLRTGGSYEQYF. The nucleotide sequence reads as follows: TGTGCCAGCAGCCTACGGACAGGGGGCAGCTACGAGCAGTACTTC.